The T cell receptor (beta chain) described here comes from a study of shared clonotypes between healthy human individuals. Study summary: Per donor, three plates held CD4 naive cells, three held CD4 memory, two held CD8 naive and one held CD8 memory. Study-level points and caveats: Rarefaction showed sorted-subset sequencing was incomplete despite large depth. Exclusively blood specimens were collected; tissue repertoires likely differ. The study generally estimated greater richness for naive than memory subsets.

Regarding this clone: What it recognizes is unknown.

The naive CD8 fraction comprised CD45RO-negative cells positively selected for CCR7 and excluded terminally differentiated effector memory CD45RA+ cells. Clones were sequenced by immunoSEQ multiplex PCR, and TCRdb holds only the in-frame ones, with some missing. Here the sample spans about 800,000 clones, around 96% being singletons. The CDR3 has 14 amino acids. Germline CDR1 and CDR2: MDHEN and SYDVKM. The V gene lost 3 bases and the J gene lost 0 bases, with 9 bases spanning the gap. The TCR sequence derives from a man in his thirties or forties in good health. Source material: naive CD8+ T cells sorted from blood. This chain uses TRBV28 with TRBJ2-7; possibly TRBD1 for D (5 bases). The CDR3 bases are TGTGCCAGCAGTTTGGTTGGGGCCTCCTACGAGCAGTACTTC. Amino acid sequence: CASSLVGASYEQYF.